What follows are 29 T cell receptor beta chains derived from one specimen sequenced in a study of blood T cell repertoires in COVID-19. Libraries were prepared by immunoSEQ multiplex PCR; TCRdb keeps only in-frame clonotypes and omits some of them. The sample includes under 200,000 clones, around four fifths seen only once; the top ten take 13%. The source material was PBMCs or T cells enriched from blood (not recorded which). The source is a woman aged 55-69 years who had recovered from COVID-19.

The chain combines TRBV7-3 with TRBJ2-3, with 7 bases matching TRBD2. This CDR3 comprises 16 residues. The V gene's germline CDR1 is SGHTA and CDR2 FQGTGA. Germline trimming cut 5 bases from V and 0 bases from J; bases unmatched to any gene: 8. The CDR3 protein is CASSPGSGRSTDTQYF. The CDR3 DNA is TGTGCCAGCAGCCCAGGTAGCGGGCGAAGCACAGATACGCAGTATTTT.

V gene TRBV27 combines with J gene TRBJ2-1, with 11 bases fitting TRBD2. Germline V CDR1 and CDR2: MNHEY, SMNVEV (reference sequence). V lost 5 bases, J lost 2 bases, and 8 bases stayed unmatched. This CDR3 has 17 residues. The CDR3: CASSPFSGGAAYNEQFF. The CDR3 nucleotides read TGTGCCAGCAGTCCATTTAGCGGGGGGGCAGCCTACAATGAGCAGTTCTTC.

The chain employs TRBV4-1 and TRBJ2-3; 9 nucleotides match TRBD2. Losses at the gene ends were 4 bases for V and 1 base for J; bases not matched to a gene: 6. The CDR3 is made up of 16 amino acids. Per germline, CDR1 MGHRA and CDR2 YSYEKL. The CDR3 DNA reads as TGCGCCAGCAGCCGATATAGCGGGAGAGGCACAGATACGCAGTATTTT. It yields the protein CASSRYSGRGTDTQYF.

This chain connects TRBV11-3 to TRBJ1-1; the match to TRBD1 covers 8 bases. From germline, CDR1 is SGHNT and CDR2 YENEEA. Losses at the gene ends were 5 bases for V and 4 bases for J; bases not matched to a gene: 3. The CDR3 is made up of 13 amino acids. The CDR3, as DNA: TGTGCCAGCAGCCTAGGGACAGGCACTGAAGCTTTCTTT. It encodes CASSLGTGTEAFF.

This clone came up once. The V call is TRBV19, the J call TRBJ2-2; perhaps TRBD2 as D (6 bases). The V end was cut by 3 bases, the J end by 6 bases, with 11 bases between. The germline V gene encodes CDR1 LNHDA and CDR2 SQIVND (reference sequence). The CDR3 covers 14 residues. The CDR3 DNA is TGTGCCAGTAGTATCCCTTCGGGGGCCGGGGAGCTGTTTTTT. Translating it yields CASSIPSGAGELFF. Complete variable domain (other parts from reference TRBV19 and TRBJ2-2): DGGITQSPKYLFRKEGQNVTLSCEQNLNHDAMYWYRQDPGQGLRLIYYSQIVNDFQKGDIAEGYSVSREKKESFPLTVTSAQKNPTAFYLCASSIPSGAGELFFGEGSRLTVL.

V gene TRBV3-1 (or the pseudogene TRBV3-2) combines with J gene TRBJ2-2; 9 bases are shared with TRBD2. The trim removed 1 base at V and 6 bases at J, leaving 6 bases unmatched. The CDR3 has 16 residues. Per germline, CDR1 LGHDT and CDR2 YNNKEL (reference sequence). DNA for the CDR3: TGTGCCAGCAGCCAAGTCCCTAGCGGGGTAGCCGGGGAGCTGTTTTTT. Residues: CASSQVPSGVAGELFF.

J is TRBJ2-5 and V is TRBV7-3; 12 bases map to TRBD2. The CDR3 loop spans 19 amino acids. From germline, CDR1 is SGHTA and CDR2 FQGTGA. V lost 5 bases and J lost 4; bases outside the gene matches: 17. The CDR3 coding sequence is TGTGCCAGCAGCCCGACAGGGGGCCAACCGGGACTAGCGGGAGAGACCCAGTACTTC. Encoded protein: CASSPTGGQPGLAGETQYF.

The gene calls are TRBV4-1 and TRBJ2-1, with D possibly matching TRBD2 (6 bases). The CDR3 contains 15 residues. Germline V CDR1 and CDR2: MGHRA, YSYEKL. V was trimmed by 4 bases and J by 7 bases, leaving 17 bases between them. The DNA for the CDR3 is TGCGCCAGCAGCCTATACATTTTAGGAGGGAATGAGCAGTTCTTC. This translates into CASSLYILGGNEQFF.

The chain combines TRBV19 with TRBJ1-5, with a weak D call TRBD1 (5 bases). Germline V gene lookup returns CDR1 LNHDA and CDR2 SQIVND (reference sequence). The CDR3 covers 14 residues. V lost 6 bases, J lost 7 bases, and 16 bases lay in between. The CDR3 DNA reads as TGTGCCAGTAGAGTTGCCCAGGGTCACCAGCCCCAGCATTTT. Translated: CASRVAQGHQPQHF.

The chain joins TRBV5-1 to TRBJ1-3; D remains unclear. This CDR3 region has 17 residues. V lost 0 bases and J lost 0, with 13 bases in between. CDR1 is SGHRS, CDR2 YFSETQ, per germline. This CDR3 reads CASSLGLGRSSGNTIYF. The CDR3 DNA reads TGCGCCAGCAGCTTGGGACTCGGCCGGAGCTCTGGAAACACCATATATTTT.

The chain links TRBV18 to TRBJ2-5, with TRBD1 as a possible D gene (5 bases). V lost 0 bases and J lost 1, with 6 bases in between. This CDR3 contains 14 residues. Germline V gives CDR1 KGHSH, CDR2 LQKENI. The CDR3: CASSPPQGQETQYF. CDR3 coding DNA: TGTGCCAGCTCACCACCGCAGGGCCAAGAGACCCAGTACTTC.

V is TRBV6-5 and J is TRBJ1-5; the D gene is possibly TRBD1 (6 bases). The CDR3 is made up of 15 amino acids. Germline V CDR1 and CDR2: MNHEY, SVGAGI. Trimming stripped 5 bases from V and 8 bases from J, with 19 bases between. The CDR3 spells CASSTRDTTIEPQHF. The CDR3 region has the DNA TGTGCCAGCAGTACCCGGGACACCACCATCGAGCCCCAGCATTTT.

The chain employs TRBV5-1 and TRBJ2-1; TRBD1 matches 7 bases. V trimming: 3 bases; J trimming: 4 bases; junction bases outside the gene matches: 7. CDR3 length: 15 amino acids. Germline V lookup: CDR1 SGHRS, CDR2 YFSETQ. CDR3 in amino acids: CASSSDRAPYNEQFF. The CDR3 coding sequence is TGCGCCAGCAGCTCAGACAGGGCCCCATACAATGAGCAGTTCTTC.

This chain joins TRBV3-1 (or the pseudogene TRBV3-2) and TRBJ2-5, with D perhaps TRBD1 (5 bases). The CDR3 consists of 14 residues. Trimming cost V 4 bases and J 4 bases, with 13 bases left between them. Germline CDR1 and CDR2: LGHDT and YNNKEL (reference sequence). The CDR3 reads CASSPQGMGETQYF. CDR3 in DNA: TGTGCCAGCAGCCCCCAGGGAATGGGAGAGACCCAGTACTTC.

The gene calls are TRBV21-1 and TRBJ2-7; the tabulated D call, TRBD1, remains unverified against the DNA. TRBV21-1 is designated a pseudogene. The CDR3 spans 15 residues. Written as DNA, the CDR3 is TGTGCCAGCAGCAAAGAGGGACAGGTGTACTACGAGCAGTACTTC. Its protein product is CASSKEGQVYYEQYF.

CDR3 nucleotides: TGTGCCAGCAGCCAACTCCTGGGACAGGGGATTAATGGCTACACCTTC. Translating it yields CASSQLLGQGINGYTF. The V and J genes are TRBV7-9 and TRBJ1-2, with 10 bases fitting TRBD1. V was pared by 5 bases and J by 6 bases, with 12 bases of the junction left unmatched. Germline CDR1 and CDR2: SEHNR and FQNEAQ (reference sequence). The CDR3 consists of 16 residues.

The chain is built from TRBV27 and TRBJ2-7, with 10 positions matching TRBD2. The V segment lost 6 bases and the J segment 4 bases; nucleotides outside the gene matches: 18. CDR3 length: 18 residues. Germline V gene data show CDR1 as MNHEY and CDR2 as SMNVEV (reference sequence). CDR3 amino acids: CASSRFSGGASSLYEQYF. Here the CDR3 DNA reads TGTGCCAGCAGCCGTTTCAGCGGGGGGGCCTCCTCGTTATACGAGCAGTACTTC.

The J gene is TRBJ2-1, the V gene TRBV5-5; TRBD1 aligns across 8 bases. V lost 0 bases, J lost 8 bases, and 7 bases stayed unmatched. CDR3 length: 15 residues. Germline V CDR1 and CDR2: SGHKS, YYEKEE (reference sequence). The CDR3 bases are TGTGCCAGCAGCTTGGCGCCAGGGGGCAGGGATGAGCAGTTCTTC. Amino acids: CASSLAPGGRDEQFF.

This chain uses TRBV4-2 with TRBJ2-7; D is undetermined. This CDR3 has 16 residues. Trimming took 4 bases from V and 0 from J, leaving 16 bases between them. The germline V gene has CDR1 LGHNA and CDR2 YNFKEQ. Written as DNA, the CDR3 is TGTGCCAGCAGCCCTATGAGCCACTCAAGCTCCTACGAGCAGTACTTC. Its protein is CASSPMSHSSSYEQYF.

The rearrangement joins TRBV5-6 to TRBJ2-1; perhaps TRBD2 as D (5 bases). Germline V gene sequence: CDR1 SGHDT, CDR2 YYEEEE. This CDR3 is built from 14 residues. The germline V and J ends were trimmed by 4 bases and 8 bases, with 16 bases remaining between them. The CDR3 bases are TGTGCCAGCAGCGCCTCGGACTCCGGGGATGAGCAGTTCTTC. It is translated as CASSASDSGDEQFF.

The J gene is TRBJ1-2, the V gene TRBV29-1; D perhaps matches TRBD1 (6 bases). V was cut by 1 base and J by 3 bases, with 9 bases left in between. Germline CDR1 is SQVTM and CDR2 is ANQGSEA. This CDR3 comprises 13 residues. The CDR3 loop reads CSVEGRGYYGYTF. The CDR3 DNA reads TGCAGCGTTGAAGGCAGGGGCTACTATGGCTACACCTTC.

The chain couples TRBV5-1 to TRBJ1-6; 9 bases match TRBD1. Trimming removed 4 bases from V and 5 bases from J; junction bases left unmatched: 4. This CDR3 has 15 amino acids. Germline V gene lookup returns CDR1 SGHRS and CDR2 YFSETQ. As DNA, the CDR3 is TGCGCCAGCAGCCCACGACAGGGGGATAATTCACCCCTCCACTTT. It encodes CASSPRQGDNSPLHF.

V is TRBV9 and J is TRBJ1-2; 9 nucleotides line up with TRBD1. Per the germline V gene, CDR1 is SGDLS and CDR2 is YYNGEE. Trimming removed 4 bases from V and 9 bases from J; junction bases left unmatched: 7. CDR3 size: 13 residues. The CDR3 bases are TGTGCCAGCAGCCCGTGGACAGGGGAAAGCTACACCTTC. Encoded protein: CASSPWTGESYTF.

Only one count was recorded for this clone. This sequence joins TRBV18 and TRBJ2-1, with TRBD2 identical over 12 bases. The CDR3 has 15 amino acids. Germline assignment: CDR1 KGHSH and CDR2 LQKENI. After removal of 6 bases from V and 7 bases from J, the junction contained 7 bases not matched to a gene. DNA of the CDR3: TGTGCCAGCTCGGACACTAGCGGGGGGACTAATGAGCAGTTCTTC. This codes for CASSDTSGGTNEQFF. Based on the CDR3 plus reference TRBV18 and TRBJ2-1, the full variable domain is NAGVMQNPRHLVRRRGQEARLRCSPMKGHSHVYWYRQLPEEGLKFMVYLQKENIIDESGMPKERFSAEFPKEGPSILRIQQVVRGDSAAYFCASSDTSGGTNEQFFGPGTRLTVL.

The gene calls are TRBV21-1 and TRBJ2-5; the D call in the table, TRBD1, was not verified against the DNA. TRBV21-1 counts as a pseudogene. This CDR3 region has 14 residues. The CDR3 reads CASSKAQGRETQYF. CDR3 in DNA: TGTGCCAGCAGCAAAGCGCAGGGGCGGGAGACCCAGTACTTC.

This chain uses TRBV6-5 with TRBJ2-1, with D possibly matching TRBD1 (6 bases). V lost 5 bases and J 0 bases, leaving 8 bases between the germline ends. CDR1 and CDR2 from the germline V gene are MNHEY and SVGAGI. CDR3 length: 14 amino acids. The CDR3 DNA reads TGTGCCAGCAGTCAGGACAGCTCCTACAATGAGCAGTTCTTC. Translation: CASSQDSSYNEQFF.

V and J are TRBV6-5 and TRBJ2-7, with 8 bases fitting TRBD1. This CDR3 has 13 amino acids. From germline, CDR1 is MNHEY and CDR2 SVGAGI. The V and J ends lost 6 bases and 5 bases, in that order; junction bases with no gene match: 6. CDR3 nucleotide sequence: TGTGCCAGCAGGGACAGGGTCGGGAACGAGCAGTACTTC. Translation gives CASRDRVGNEQYF.

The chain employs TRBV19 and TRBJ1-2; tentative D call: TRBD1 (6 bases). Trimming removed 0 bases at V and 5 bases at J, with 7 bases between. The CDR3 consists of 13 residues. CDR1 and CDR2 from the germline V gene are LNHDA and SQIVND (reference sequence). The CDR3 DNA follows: TGTGCCAGTAGTATAGATGGACAGTATGGCTACACCTTC. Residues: CASSIDGQYGYTF.

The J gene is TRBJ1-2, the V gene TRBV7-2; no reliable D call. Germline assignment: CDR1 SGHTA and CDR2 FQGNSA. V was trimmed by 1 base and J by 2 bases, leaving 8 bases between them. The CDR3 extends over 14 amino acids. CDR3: CASSLGLANYGYTF. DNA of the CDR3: TGTGCCAGCAGCTTAGGCTTGGCCAACTATGGCTACACCTTC.